This paragraph covers one T cell receptor beta chain sequence. Its antigen is currently not known. Base qualities are not provided; no much larger clone lies one nucleotide away. These data are taken from a study of blood T cells in healthy people across ages (dated by TCRdb to between 2015 and 2016). Concerning the study at large: In model experiments, template switching captured roughly one uniquely barcoded TCR beta cDNA molecule for every two T cells. Using deep sequencing normalized with unique cDNA molecular identifiers, the study measured how TCR beta repertoire diversity changes with age. Two additional independent replicas of 1 million unique cDNA reads from the same blood draw were analyzed for two donors (one aged 18 to 30 and one aged 80 or older). The donors were divided into four age groups: young (average 16 years), middle-aged (over 35), aged (approximately 62) and long-lived (approximately 74).

Findings and caveats that apply to the study as a whole: Because profiling used bulk unsorted PBMCs, naive and antigen-experienced compartments could not be compared conclusively. The long-lived group showed more naive CD4+ T cells, fewer expanded clones and increased TCR diversity than the aged group, suggesting age selection. The CMV infection status of donors was not known, potentially confounding age-related changes in expanded clonotypes. Estimates of total diversity based on one million sequenced T cells were regarded as lower bounds and as underestimates. There was a strong correlation between observed TCR beta diversity and the percentage of naive T cells measured by flow cytometry. As age increased, observed TCR beta diversity per million T cells dropped in a roughly linear way, and a significant reduction was already evident by age 40.

The donors were a few dozen Caucasian individuals from Russia, aged roughly 6 to 95 years, who were systemically healthy. Roughly 10 milliliters of peripheral blood were collected from each donor into EDTA-treated Vacutainer tubes. Ficoll-Paque density-gradient centrifugation was used to isolate PBMCs, with at least 7 million obtained per sample. Trizol reagent was used to extract total RNA from the PBMCs, yielding at least 6 micrograms per sample. For every donor, an aliquot of PBMCs went through flow cytometry to measure the percentages of naive CD45RAhigh/CD27high T cells. The library was obtained by 5' RACE. Sequenced using an Illumina HiSeq 2500. A second PCR of about 7 to 12 cycles was performed with a sample-barcoded 5' primer and a J-beta primer mix. Each TCR beta cDNA molecule received a unique molecular identifier from a template-switch 5' adaptor carrying 12 random nucleotides. Each sample yielded at least 2.5 million CDR3-containing paired-end reads. First-strand cDNA synthesis was performed from all RNA using the Mint cDNA synthesis kit, with priming by a TRBC-specific oligonucleotide. Following uracil-DNA glycosylase treatment, a first 18-cycle PCR with universal primers M1SS and BC2_uni_R was performed on all cDNA. The original pipeline was this. Normalization of each sample was performed by random selection of 1 million high-quality reads, each carrying a distinct molecular identifier. Instead of being binned into consensus sequences, reads with shared molecular identifiers were discarded. MiTCR, run with a Q25 quality threshold and the strictest error-elimination algorithm, handled CDR3 identification, clonotype clustering and error correction. A nonparametric unseen species model with Euler transformation was used to estimate a lower bound on total TCR beta diversity. TCRdb redid the processing of the public reads, applying fastp at Q25 and MiXCR, and retained in-frame beta chains. CDR3 protein sequences are deduplicated, and each keeps its most common genes and DNA. V and J calls and clone size were set by TCRdb, not the authors. A total of around 1,000,000 distinct CDR3 sequences appear in this sample, roughly a quarter of them only once. The ten largest clones represent less than 0.75% of the sample.

From the cysteine up to the phenylalanine, the CDR3 has a length of 12 residues. Just CDR3 DNA is preserved here, 36 bases in frame from base 1. Trimming at the junction amounts to 7 bases on V and 7 bases on J, and the germline ends lie 14 bases apart. The germline V gene provides CDR1 MDHEN and CDR2 SYDVKM. This sample also belongs to another study, concerning T cells of mothers and their children. As described in the second report: Nine systemically healthy Caucasian individuals served as donors, namely three mothers together with their six children. cDNA synthesis consumed the entire amount of extracted RNA, loaded at approximately 1.6 ug RNA in each 15 ul reaction. In the second PCR, sample barcodes and 2-4 random nucleotides were introduced via the M1S primer. Over 9.5 million TCR beta CDR3 reads were obtained for each mother, and around 3 million reads were obtained for each child. In both related and unrelated pairs, thymic selection shapes the output of TCR recombination in a similar way, with inherited differences having only a minor effect. Related mother-child pairs always showed normalized repertoire overlap that was slightly higher than in unrelated mother-child pairs, though the difference was never significant. No persistent microchimeric T cell clones were found, with a detection sensitivity of roughly 99 clones per million clonotypes. The study used deep NGS to compare TCR beta repertoires of mothers and children, seeking features distinguishing related mother-child pairs from unrelated individuals. The mean age was roughly 40 +/- 4 years for the mothers and approximately 11 +/- 4 years for the children. After adapter ligation with NEBNext reagents, the libraries were sequenced on Illumina HiSeq 2000 with 100+100 nt paired-end reads. Mother and child libraries were prepared a month apart and sequenced in separate runs to prevent cross-contamination. Between roughly 500,000 and 2,300,000 distinct TCR beta clonotypes were identified per donor. Naive TCR beta clonotypes were estimated from low-frequency clonotypes matched to each donor's FACS-determined naive share, without sorting.

The chain is made from TRBV28 and TRBJ2-7; TRBD2 is perhaps the D gene, given 7 matching bases. Sequenced sample: blood. This receptor was taken from a girl aged 2-10 years in good health. The CDR3: CASNRGAGEQYF. The nucleotide sequence is given as TGTGCCAGCAATCGGGGGGCTGGGGAGCAGTACTTC. Outside the CDR3, residues come from the reference TRBV28 and TRBJ2-7 proteins, so the full variable domain is: DVKVTQSSRYLVKRTGEKVFLECVQDMDHENMFWYRQDPGLGLRLIYFSYDVKMKEKGDIPEGYSVSREKKERFSLILESASTNQTSMYLCASNRGAGEQYFGPGTRLTVT.